This T cell receptor (beta chain) was sequenced in a study of beta chain features in type 1 diabetes. Every bit of the isolated RNA underwent reverse transcription, so sequencing read expressed TCRB transcripts. Some clones are missing from TCRdb's copy, which holds only in-frame ones; the method was immunoSEQ multiplex PCR. The table lists around 330,000 clones, about 11% of them singletons. This clone was observed a handful of times. Its target is unknown. Study-wide results and limits: The VDJ junctions of type 1 diabetes patients carried fewer insertions and more deletions. Shortening of TCRB CDR3s, moderate but significant, appeared in all four CD4+ subsets of Type 1 diabetes patients.

The sequence came from a woman in her twenties or thirties in good health. The sample comprised naive CD4+ T cells from blood.

The CDR3 sequence is CSVVLGALNNEQFF. The CDR3 bases are TGCAGCGTTGTCCTGGGCGCGCTTAACAATGAGCAGTTCTTC. The V and J genes are TRBV29-1 and TRBJ2-1; the D is unclear. Germline CDR1 and CDR2: SQVTM and ANQGSEA. The CDR3 is 14 residues long. Trimming left V 4 bases short and J 5 bases short, with 15 bases between.